The 26 T cell receptor beta chains listed next were all sequenced from one sample in a study of beta chain features in type 1 diabetes (dated by TCRdb to 2016 to 2019). What the research found in general, with its limitations: A moderate but significant shortening of TCRB CDR3 length was observed in type 1 diabetes patients in all four CD4+ subsets.

These TCRs' antigens remain unknown. Preparation of the library involved the immunoSEQ multiplex PCR assay. The High Capacity cDNA Reverse Transcription Kit was used to reverse transcribe all of the isolated RNA, meaning that expressed TCRB transcripts were what got sequenced. TCRdb took over this immuneACCESS table, retaining in-frame rearrangements with V and J assigned. Such tables are incomplete; in checked studies, under half of the missing clones stem from an unresolved V gene, and the remainder is unexplained. The sample contains hundreds of thousands of clones, over 13% of them found a single time. The top ten clonotypes cover just under 0.04% of the sample. Specimen: naive CD4+ T cells from blood. The cell subset or site label, as the study defines it: true naive CD4+ T cells. The receptors here all came from a man younger than 35 with type 1 diabetes.

This clone has more than one count but fewer than ten. The rearrangement links TRBV2 to TRBJ2-3; D might be TRBD1 (7 bases). Germline V gene sequence: CDR1 SNHLY, CDR2 FYNNEI. Trimming stripped 5 bases from V and 8 bases from J, with 17 bases between. The CDR3 sequence is 14 residues long. The CDR3 region is CASSPDYRGGTQYF. The CDR3 DNA reads as TGTGCCAGCAGTCCCGACTACAGGGGAGGTACGCAGTATTTT.

The rearrangement links TRBV7-2 to TRBJ2-1; D possibly corresponds to TRBD1 (5 bases). This CDR3 is built from 15 residues. V lost 6 bases to trimming and J lost 0 bases, with 12 bases between them. The germline V gene encodes CDR1 SGHTA and CDR2 FQGNSA. CDR3 sequence reads: CASSQGRSSYNEQFF. The CDR3 DNA reads TGTGCCAGCAGTCAGGGTCGCAGCTCCTACAATGAGCAGTTCTTC.

With respect to this clone: The identical CDR3 is also encoded by other nucleotide sequences in the sample. V and J are TRBV2 and TRBJ1-1; D is unresolved. V shed 4 bases and J shed 0 bases, with 6 bases lying between them. The CDR3 has 13 amino acids. The germline CDR1 and CDR2 sequences are SNHLY and FYNNEI. The CDR3 DNA sequence: TGTGCCAGCAGTGCTGAAATGAACACTGAAGCTTTCTTT. The encoded protein is CASSAEMNTEAFF.

The table lists this clone with a few counts. The chain combines TRBV4-1 with TRBJ2-2; 10 bases align to TRBD2. The germline V gene has CDR1 MGHRA and CDR2 YSYEKL. The CDR3 is 18 residues long. Unmatched junction bases numbered 7, after V lost 3 bases and J lost 0 bases. The CDR3 nucleotides are TGCGCCAGCAGCCAGGGGAGACTAGCGGGTACGAACACCGGGGAGCTGTTTTTT. Translating gives CASSQGRLAGTNTGELFF.

This clone was seen more than once but under ten times. The CDR3 DNA reads as TGCGCCAGCAGCCAGGGACAGGGGCACTCTGGGGCCAACGTCCTGACTTTC. It specifies CASSQGQGHSGANVLTF. The chain carries TRBV4-3 and TRBJ2-6; 10 bases agree with TRBD1. The V gene end was trimmed by 3 bases and the J gene end by 0 bases; junction bases not matched to a gene: 2. This CDR3 is built from 17 residues. Per the germline V gene, CDR1 is LGHNA and CDR2 is YSLEER.

A few counts support this clone. The chain links TRBV19 to TRBJ1-4; D unclear. Germline CDR1 is LNHDA and CDR2 is SQIVND (reference sequence). Trimming left V 3 bases short and J 2 bases short, with 10 bases between. There are 15 residues in the CDR3. The CDR3 loop reads CASSIGSATNEKLFF. CDR3 DNA sequence: TGTGCCAGTAGTATCGGGTCTGCGACTAATGAAAAACTGTTTTTT.

This clone has only a few counts. V and J are TRBV6-5 and TRBJ1-1, with a tentative D call TRBD1 (6 bases). Germline V gene data show CDR1 as MNHEY and CDR2 as SVGAGI. The CDR3 is 13 amino acids. Trimming cost V 7 bases and J 6 bases, with 15 bases left between them. This CDR3 reads CASNPTGIPEAFF. The CDR3 bases are TGTGCCAGCAATCCCACAGGGATCCCTGAAGCTTTCTTT.

The rearrangement uses TRBV2 and TRBJ2-1; D not certain. Trimming removed 4 bases at V and 9 bases at J, with 7 bases between. Germline V gene lookup returns CDR1 SNHLY and CDR2 FYNNEI. CDR3 length: 11 residues. The CDR3: CASSVGGEQFF. The CDR3 nucleotides are TGTGCCAGCAGTGTAGGCGGTGAGCAGTTCTTC.

In regard to this clone: The sample has other DNA sequences that encode this CDR3 too. The chain is built from TRBV30 and TRBJ1-2; D unresolved. The CDR3 covers 12 residues. Germline V lookup: CDR1 GTSNPN, CDR2 SVGIG (reference sequence). Trimming removed 3 bases from V and 1 base from J, with 6 bases in between. The CDR3 bases are TGTGCCTGGAGCTCGAGTAACTATGGCTACACCTTC. This codes for CAWSSSNYGYTF. Full variable domain (outside the CDR3, taken from reference TRBV30 and TRBJ1-2): SQTIHQWPATLVQPVGSPLSLECTVEGTSNPNLYWYRQAAGRGLQLLFYSVGIGQISSEVPQNLSASRPQDRQFILSSKKLLLSDSGFYLCAWSSSNYGYTFGSGTRLTVV.

This clone occurred a few times. V gene TRBV9 combines with J gene TRBJ2-7; 11 nucleotides match TRBD1. The CDR3 is 15 residues long. Germline V gene lookup returns CDR1 SGDLS and CDR2 YYNGEE. Trimming at V came to 3 bases and at J to 4 bases, leaving 6 bases not matched to a gene. The CDR3 here is CASSGRDRGNYEQYF. CDR3 bases: TGTGCCAGCAGCGGCCGGGACAGGGGGAATTACGAGCAGTACTTC.

Only a few counts were recorded for this clone. J is TRBJ2-3 and V is TRBV29-1; D might be TRBD1 (6 bases). Trimming shortened V by 7 bases and J by 1 base, and 12 bases separated the two germline ends. Looked up from germline, CDR1 is SQVTM and CDR2 is ANQGSEA. The CDR3 totals 13 residues. CDR3 loop: CSAGQSGTDTQYF. CDR3 DNA sequence: TGCAGCGCCGGACAGTCGGGCACAGATACGCAGTATTTT.

The chain employs TRBV27 and TRBJ1-2, with a weak D call TRBD1 (5 bases). This CDR3 is 12 amino acids long. The germline CDR1 and CDR2 sequences are MNHEY and SMNVEV (reference sequence). V was shortened by 5 bases and J by 6 bases, with 10 bases between the two germline ends. CDR3 loop: CASSPKGDGYTF. The CDR3 DNA reads TGTGCCAGCAGTCCGAAAGGGGATGGCTACACCTTC.

The CDR3 coding sequence is TGTGCCATCAGGCAGACAGGGGGGGCCGGGGAGCTGTTTTTT. Its translation: CAIRQTGGAGELFF. V usage is TRBV10-3 and J usage is TRBJ2-2; 9 bases agree with TRBD1. The CDR3 sequence is 14 residues long. Germline V lookup: CDR1 ENHRY, CDR2 SYGVKD. The V and J ends lost 6 bases and 6 bases, in that order; junction bases with no gene match: 5.

The chain recombines TRBV25-1 with TRBJ2-7; D is possibly TRBD1 (6 bases). Germline loops: CDR1 MGHDK, CDR2 SYGVNS. The CDR3 totals 15 residues. V was cut by 7 bases and J by 5 bases, with 21 bases left in between. CDR3 region: CASTSSGTYRDEQYF. The CDR3 nucleotides are TGTGCCAGCACCTCTTCCGGGACATATCGTGACGAGCAGTACTTC.

The sample holds a few counts of this clone. The chain carries TRBV11-2 and TRBJ2-3; no clear D gene. The V gene's germline CDR1 is SGHAT and CDR2 FQNNGV. This CDR3 is built from 17 residues. The V and J ends lost 1 base and 4 bases respectively, with 18 bases between them. For the CDR3, the DNA is TGTGCCAGCAGCTTAGTAGGCAACCCTAGACGGGCAGATACGCAGTATTTT. Translating gives CASSLVGNPRRADTQYF.

The CDR3 loop is CASNPYTGELFF. DNA of the CDR3: TGTGCCAGCAACCCTTACACCGGGGAGCTGTTTTTT. V is TRBV7-9 and J is TRBJ2-2; D ambiguous. The germline CDR1 and CDR2 sequences are SEHNR and FQNEAQ (reference sequence). This CDR3 comprises 12 residues. V was clipped by 7 bases and J by 3 bases, with 6 bases between them.

The chain's CDR3 is CAWSSRGGGNQPQHF. CDR3 coding DNA: TGTGCCTGGAGTTCAAGGGGGGGCGGCAATCAGCCCCAGCATTTT. This chain uses TRBV30 with TRBJ1-5, with D perhaps TRBD1 (6 bases). V lost 2 bases to trimming and J lost 2 bases, with 13 bases between them. Germline CDR1 is GTSNPN and CDR2 is SVGIG (reference sequence). CDR3 length: 15 residues.

The V and J genes are TRBV19 and TRBJ2-7, with a tentative D call TRBD2 (5 bases). The CDR3 is made up of 14 amino acids. V lost 3 bases and J 0 bases, leaving 9 bases between the germline ends. Per germline, CDR1 LNHDA and CDR2 SQIVND (reference sequence). The CDR3 region is CASSMREGSYEQYF. In DNA form, the CDR3 reads TGTGCCAGTAGTATGAGAGAGGGCTCCTACGAGCAGTACTTC.

The J gene is TRBJ2-1, the V gene TRBV7-8, with D perhaps TRBD1 or TRBD2 (5 bases each). Trimming pared 2 bases from V and 0 bases from J, leaving 11 bases between. From germline, CDR1 is SGHVS and CDR2 FQNEAQ. The CDR3 spans 16 residues. CDR3 region: CASSLFAGSSYNEQFF. Here the CDR3 DNA reads TGTGCCAGCAGCTTATTTGCAGGGAGCTCCTACAATGAGCAGTTCTTC.

This rearrangement joins TRBV18 to TRBJ2-3; 9 bases are a match to TRBD1. V was pared by 6 bases and J by 2 bases, with 6 bases of the junction left unmatched. Germline CDR1 is KGHSH and CDR2 is LQKENI. This CDR3 has 15 residues. This CDR3 reads CASSPGTGNTDTQYF. CDR3 in DNA: TGTGCCAGCTCCCCGGGGACAGGGAACACAGATACGCAGTATTTT.

This clone was recorded a few times. V gene TRBV9 combines with J gene TRBJ2-1, with TRBD1 matching 7 bases. V lost 4 bases to trimming and J lost 7 bases; unmatched junction nucleotides: 11. The CDR3 runs 15 residues. CDR1 and CDR2 from the germline V gene are SGDLS and YYNGEE. The CDR3 reads CASSPRQGVGNEQFF. In DNA form, the CDR3 reads TGTGCCAGCAGCCCCCGACAGGGAGTAGGGAATGAGCAGTTCTTC.

This chain joins TRBV18 and TRBJ2-4; D perhaps matches TRBD1 (5 bases). The CDR3 extends over 15 amino acids. V was clipped by 6 bases and J by 1 base, with 13 bases between them. Germline CDR1 KGHSH, CDR2 LQKENI. In nucleotides, the CDR3 is TGTGCCAGCTCCGAAGACAGAGTTGCCAAAAACATTCAGTACTTC. It codes for CASSEDRVAKNIQYF.

This clone was counted a few times. The CDR3 sequence: CASSFSGADTQYF. The CDR3 DNA follows: TGTGCCAGCAGTTTTAGCGGAGCAGATACGCAGTATTTT. The chain is built from TRBV14 and TRBJ2-3; the D gene is possibly TRBD2 (6 bases). The CDR3 has 13 residues. V dropped 6 bases and J dropped 4 bases, with 11 bases sitting between them. CDR1 is SGHDN, CDR2 FVKESK, per germline.

The gene calls are TRBV5-6 and TRBJ1-1, with D perhaps matching TRBD1 (5 bases). Germline V gene sequence: CDR1 SGHDT, CDR2 YYEEEE. Trimming removed 1 base at V and 5 bases at J, with 18 bases between. This CDR3 spans 16 amino acids. CDR3 in amino acids: CASSLTLMSGRTEAFF. The CDR3 DNA sequence: TGTGCCAGCAGCTTGACTTTGATGTCAGGGAGGACTGAAGCTTTCTTT. Based on the CDR3 plus reference TRBV5-6 and TRBJ1-1, the full variable domain is DAGVTQSPTHLIKTRGQQVTLRCSPKSGHDTVSWYQQALGQGPQFIFQYYEEEERQRGNFPDRFSGHQFPNYSSELNVNALLLGDSALYLCASSLTLMSGRTEAFFGQGTRLTVV.

The chain employs TRBV5-1 and TRBJ2-1; D is ambiguous. Between the trimmed V and J ends, which lost 4 bases and 8 bases, there was a span of 7 bases. The germline V gene has CDR1 SGHRS and CDR2 YFSETQ. CDR3 length: 11 residues. CDR3 in amino acids: CASSQAYEQFF. As DNA, the CDR3 is TGCGCCAGCAGCCAAGCATATGAGCAGTTCTTC.

This clone was picked up a small number of times. The chain employs TRBV7-2 and TRBJ2-1; D is ambiguous. Germline V gene lookup returns CDR1 SGHTA and CDR2 FQGNSA. V was clipped by 5 bases and J by 0 bases, with 14 bases between them. The CDR3 totals 16 residues. The CDR3 sequence is CASSPVGESSYNEQFF. The CDR3 region has the DNA TGTGCCAGCAGCCCGGTTGGGGAAAGCTCCTACAATGAGCAGTTCTTC.